This T cell receptor (beta chain) originates from a study of blood T cells in healthy people across ages. CDR1 and CDR2 (germline): DFQATT, SNEGSKA (reference sequence). The CDR3 spans 12 residues. V was pared by 6 bases and J by 4 bases, with 5 bases of the junction left unmatched. A second PCR of 7 to 11 cycles used a sample-barcoded 5' primer and a J-beta primer mix. In TCRdb, the 5' RACE reads were re-called with MiXCR into one record per CDR3 protein. The data show about 730,000 distinct CDR3 sequences, roughly 47% seen once. The genes are TRBV20-1 and TRBJ1-2, with TRBD1 matching over 7 bases. The sequenced material came from blood. The clonotype comes from a woman aged 55-70 years in good health. CDR3 sequence: CSAGDRRYGYTF. The CDR3 DNA sequence: TGCAGTGCCGGGGACAGACGCTATGGCTACACCTTC.